This T cell receptor (beta chain) comes out of a study of blood T cell repertoires in COVID-19. Study details: Material from acute and convalescent COVID-19 was sourced from the United States, Italy and Spain.

Per the original methods: From reference gene primer amplification, estimates of nucleated cell counts were derived. Generated by immunoSEQ multiplex PCR, the TCRdb table keeps only in-frame clones and is missing some. V and J calls and clone size are as listed in that table; D and trimming were resolved from the DNA. Of approximately 110,000 clones listed, around 81% are singletons. V was trimmed by 3 bases and J by 4 bases, leaving 8 bases between them. Germline CDR1 and CDR2: LNHDA and SQIVND (reference sequence). The CDR3 is 13 residues long. This clone was seen only a few times. The sequencing sample was made of peripheral blood. This sequence joins TRBV19 and TRBJ2-3; possible D gene TRBD1, 5 bases. This sequence originates from a human donor in a cohort sampled during active or convalescent COVID-19. CDR3 nucleotides: TGTGCCAGTAGTATCCAGGGTTCAGATACGCAGTATTTT. Amino acid sequence: CASSIQGSDTQYF.